This passage covers 32 T cell receptor beta chains from one sample sequenced in a study of T cell repertoires in cytomegalovirus infection. TCRdb re-called the reads through MiXCR, storing one row per CDR3 protein. The sample records about 300,000 distinct CDR3 sequences, about a quarter being singletons. Sequenced sample: PBMCs. The receptors were sampled from a human donor in good health (CMV status not recorded). Some clones in this sample may be carry-over from other donors' samples.

This clonotype was counted between two and nine times. This chain links TRBV5-6 with TRBJ1-2, with TRBD1 as a possible D gene (5 bases). CDR3 length equals 14 residues. Germline assignment: CDR1 SGHDT and CDR2 YYEEEE. V was trimmed by 3 bases and J by 7 bases, leaving 16 bases between them. CDR3 in DNA: TGTGCCAGCAGCTCGGAGGTGGGGGTATTTGGCTACACCTTC. Translation gives CASSSEVGVFGYTF.

This clonotype has only a few counts. The chain carries TRBV5-6 and TRBJ2-2; D may be TRBD2 (5 bases). Trimming removed 4 bases at V and 2 bases at J, with 18 bases between. CDR1 SGHDT and CDR2 YYEEEE come from the germline V gene. CDR3 length: 17 residues. The CDR3 spells CASSGVEAALNTGELFF. CDR3 bases: TGTGCCAGCAGCGGGGTGGAAGCGGCTCTAAACACCGGGGAGCTGTTTTTT.

There are a few counts of this clonotype. This chain uses TRBV20-1 with TRBJ2-5; 12 bases agree with TRBD2. V gave up 5 bases and J gave up 4 bases; unmatched junction bases: 5. This CDR3 contains 14 residues. Germline CDR1 and CDR2: DFQATT and SNEGSKA (reference sequence). CDR3 region: CSAATGLAGETQYF. CDR3 sequence (DNA): TGCAGTGCTGCCACGGGACTAGCGGGAGAGACCCAGTACTTC.

This clonotype was observed a few times. The J gene is TRBJ2-3, the V gene TRBV28; the match to TRBD1 covers 7 bases. The CDR3 covers 13 residues. Looked up from germline, CDR1 is MDHEN and CDR2 is SYDVKM. The trim removed 5 bases at V and 13 bases at J, leaving 12 bases unmatched. The CDR3 bases are TGTGCCAGCAGTCGACAGGGTAAAGGGACGGAGTATTTT. Amino acids: CASSRQGKGTEYF.

In this sample, this clonotype turned up many times. The chain combines TRBV7-8 with TRBJ1-5; D gene unclear. Germline loops: CDR1 SGHVS, CDR2 FQNEAQ. This CDR3 region has 14 residues. V lost 5 bases and J 5 bases, leaving 13 bases between the germline ends. The CDR3 spells CASSGGRTHQPQHF. CDR3 in DNA: TGTGCCAGCAGCGGAGGACGGACTCATCAGCCCCAGCATTTT.

The genes are TRBV28 and TRBJ2-2; D is undetermined. CDR1 is MDHEN, CDR2 SYDVKM, per germline. The CDR3 contains 15 residues. V was pared by 5 bases and J by 2 bases, with 12 bases between. CDR3 residues: CASSLSLHNTGELFF. In DNA form, the CDR3 reads TGTGCCAGCAGTCTATCCTTGCATAACACCGGGGAGCTGTTTTTT.

The genes are TRBV11-3 and TRBJ2-7; D is unresolved. Germline values: CDR1 SGHNT, CDR2 YENEEA. V shed 2 bases and J shed 0 bases, with 8 bases lying between them. The CDR3 extends over 14 amino acids. DNA for the CDR3: TGTGCCAGCAGCTTAAACGCCACCTCCTACGAGCAGTACTTC. It yields the protein CASSLNATSYEQYF.

V usage is TRBV6-8 and J usage is TRBJ2-1, with 8 positions matching TRBD1. The J segment lost 1 base and the V segment lost 6 bases, leaving 5 bases of the junction unmatched. The germline CDR1 and CDR2 sequences are MNHGY and SAAAGT. The CDR3 covers 15 residues. CDR3: CASRRQGFSYNEQFF. The CDR3 nucleotides read TGTGCCAGCAGAAGACAGGGGTTTTCCTACAATGAGCAGTTCTTC.

This clonotype was found a few times. This chain connects TRBV5-6 to TRBJ2-7; no definite D call. CDR1 SGHDT and CDR2 YYEEEE come from the germline V gene. The ends were cut back, 0 bases at V and 1 base at J, with 8 bases in the middle. The length of the CDR3 is 14 residues. In DNA, the CDR3 is TGTGCCAGCAGCTTGGTGGGTCCGTCCTACGAGCAGTACTTC. This gives the protein CASSLVGPSYEQYF. Based on the CDR3 plus reference TRBV5-6 and TRBJ2-7, the full variable domain is DAGVTQSPTHLIKTRGQQVTLRCSPKSGHDTVSWYQQALGQGPQFIFQYYEEEERQRGNFPDRFSGHQFPNYSSELNVNALLLGDSALYLCASSLVGPSYEQYFGPGTRLTVT.

The rearrangement joins TRBV29-1 to TRBJ2-7, with D possibly TRBD1 on 6 matching bases. The CDR3 is 11 amino acids. Trimming removed 6 bases from V and 9 bases from J, with 15 bases in between. In germline, CDR1 is SQVTM, CDR2 ANQGSEA. CDR3 sequence: CSVATGSGQYF. CDR3 sequence (DNA): TGCAGCGTAGCAACAGGGAGCGGGCAGTACTTC.

The rearrangement links TRBV4-1 to TRBJ1-1, with no clear D. This CDR3 has 15 residues. Trimming took 1 base from V and 12 from J, leaving 21 bases between them. CDR1 is MGHRA and CDR2 is YSYEKL in the germline V gene. DNA of the CDR3: TGCGCCAGCAGCCAAGTATTAGGGCAGCAATCCCAATCTTTCTTT. This codes for CASSQVLGQQSQSFF.

This clonotype was seen many times. J is TRBJ2-7 and V is TRBV10-3; D is undetermined. Trimming shortened V by 5 bases and J by 0 bases, and 8 bases separated the two germline ends. Germline V gene sequence: CDR1 ENHRY, CDR2 SYGVKD. The CDR3 has 13 residues. The CDR3 DNA sequence: TGTGCCATCAGTTCGCCTAGCTCCTACGAGCAGTACTTC. Its translation is CAISSPSSYEQYF.

The rearrangement joins TRBV19 to TRBJ2-1, with D perhaps TRBD2 (6 bases). The V end was cut by 10 bases, the J end by 6 bases, with 22 bases between. Germline V gene lookup returns CDR1 LNHDA and CDR2 SQIVND (reference sequence). This CDR3 has 15 amino acids. The CDR3 nucleotides are TGTGCCACCCTGAGGAATAGCGGAGGCCGCAATGAGCAGTTCTTC. The encoded protein is CATLRNSGGRNEQFF.

This clonotype was counted between two and nine times. The rearrangement links TRBV11-3 to TRBJ2-1; TRBD2 agrees at 9 bases. CDR1 and CDR2 (germline): SGHNT, YENEEA. The CDR3 contains 15 residues. Trimming removed 2 bases from V and 7 bases from J; junction bases left unmatched: 6. The CDR3 DNA follows: TGTGCCAGCAGCTTAAGCGGGGGGCCCTCGAATGAGCAGTTCTTC. This codes for CASSLSGGPSNEQFF.

The gene calls are TRBV12-5 and TRBJ1-1, with a possible D match to TRBD1 (5 bases). Deletions cut 0 bases from V and 8 bases from J, with 7 bases between. This CDR3 region has 12 residues. Germline CDR1 and CDR2: LGHNT and FRNRAP. For the CDR3, the DNA is TGTGCTAGTGGTTTGGTCGGGGGAGAAGCTTTCTTT. Translating it yields CASGLVGGEAFF.

Only a few counts were recorded for this clonotype. This chain uses TRBV2 with TRBJ2-7; D remains unclear. This CDR3 spans 11 amino acids. V shed 3 bases and J shed 3 bases, with 3 bases lying between them. Germline V gene lookup returns CDR1 SNHLY and CDR2 FYNNEI. The CDR3 DNA is TGTGCCAGCAGTGACAGCTACGAGCAGTACTTC. Residues: CASSDSYEQYF. The complete variable domain, with remaining parts taken from reference TRBV2 and TRBJ2-7, reads EPEVTQTPSHQVTQMGQEVILRCVPISNHLYFYWYRQILGQKVEFLVSFYNNEISEKSEIFDDQFSVERPDGSNFTLKIRSTKLEDSAMYFCASSDSYEQYFGPGTRLTVT.

This clonotype occurred a few times. This chain links TRBV19 with TRBJ2-1, with TRBD2 matching 16 bases. This CDR3 has 18 residues. Germline-derived CDR1 and CDR2 are LNHDA and SQIVND (reference sequence). Trimming at V came to 5 bases and at J to 7 bases, leaving 11 bases not matched to a gene. Here the CDR3 reads CASSDPGTSGRARNEQFF. CDR3 nucleotide sequence: TGTGCCAGTAGTGACCCCGGGACTAGCGGGAGGGCCAGGAATGAGCAGTTCTTC.

The J gene is TRBJ2-3, the V gene TRBV30; D is undetermined. Germline-derived CDR1 and CDR2 are GTSNPN and SVGIG (reference sequence). The CDR3 runs 12 residues. V was shortened by 8 bases and J by 2 bases, with 11 bases between the two germline ends. In nucleotides, the CDR3 is TGTGCCCAGTCAGCGAACACAGATACGCAGTATTTT. Its protein is CAQSANTDTQYF.

The V and J genes are TRBV20-1 and TRBJ1-1; 8 bases are shared with TRBD1. The ends lost 6 bases at V and 4 bases at J; junction bases unmatched: 7. Germline CDR1 reads DFQATT; CDR2 reads SNEGSKA (reference sequence). This CDR3 is 13 amino acids long. The CDR3 sequence is CSATQGAGTEAFF. Here the CDR3 DNA reads TGCAGTGCGACTCAGGGGGCTGGCACTGAAGCTTTCTTT.

This clonotype has just a few counts. The V call is TRBV11-3, the J call TRBJ2-1; D gene uncertain. This CDR3 comprises 15 residues. Between the trimmed V and J ends, which lost 1 base and 5 bases, there was a span of 12 bases. CDR1 is SGHNT and CDR2 is YENEEA in the germline V gene. CDR3 DNA: TGTGCCAGCAGCTTAGGGTTCCCCCTTAACAATGAGCAGTTCTTC. Its translation is CASSLGFPLNNEQFF.

This clonotype was seen more than once but under ten times. The chain has TRBV6-2 or TRBV6-3 and TRBJ2-1; no reliable D call. This CDR3 comprises 15 residues. V dropped 0 bases and J dropped 2 bases, with 8 bases sitting between them. The germline CDR1 and CDR2 sequences are MNHEY and SVGEGT. The CDR3 sequence: CASSYSNIAYNEQFF. DNA of the CDR3: TGTGCCAGCAGTTACTCAAACATCGCCTACAATGAGCAGTTCTTC.

There are many counts of this clonotype. This chain uses TRBV7-2 with TRBJ2-2; 9 nucleotides match TRBD2. CDR1 and CDR2 from the germline V gene are SGHTA and FQGNSA. The trim removed 2 bases at V and 4 bases at J, leaving 5 bases unmatched. This CDR3 contains 16 residues. The CDR3 protein is CASSLWRGGPTGELFF. In DNA form, the CDR3 reads TGTGCCAGCAGCTTATGGCGGGGGGGCCCCACCGGGGAGCTGTTTTTT.

This clonotype came up a few times. The chain carries TRBV28 and TRBJ1-6, with D possibly matching TRBD1 (5 bases). Germline V gene data show CDR1 as MDHEN and CDR2 as SYDVKM. The length of the CDR3 is 12 residues. V dropped 5 bases and J dropped 11 bases, with 10 bases sitting between them. The CDR3 reads CASSTGRAPLHF. In DNA, the CDR3 is TGTGCCAGCAGTACAGGACGTGCACCCCTCCACTTT. Using reference TRBV28 and TRBJ1-6 for the parts outside the CDR3, the full variable domain is DVKVTQSSRYLVKRTGEKVFLECVQDMDHENMFWYRQDPGLGLRLIYFSYDVKMKEKGDIPEGYSVSREKKERFSLILESASTNQTSMYLCASSTGRAPLHFGNGTRLTVT.

This clonotype was found once. CDR3 in amino acids: CSARTRQAQYF. CDR3 DNA sequence: TGCAGTGCTCGGACTAGACAGGCCCAGTACTTC. The rearrangement uses TRBV20-1 and TRBJ2-5; tentatively, D is TRBD2 (7 bases). Germline V gene sequence: CDR1 DFQATT, CDR2 SNEGSKA (reference sequence). The CDR3 consists of 11 residues. V lost 5 bases to trimming and J lost 9 bases, with 13 bases between them.

This clonotype was counted a few times. The genes are TRBV29-1 and TRBJ1-1, with a weak D call TRBD1 (6 bases). Trimming took off 6 bases at V and 0 bases at J, with 8 bases between the two ends. The CDR3 length is 12 residues. The germline gives CDR1 SQVTM, CDR2 ANQGSEA. Here the CDR3 reads CSVGTMNTEAFF. The CDR3, as DNA: TGCAGCGTCGGGACAATGAACACTGAAGCTTTCTTT.

This clonotype has a handful of counts. The V gene is TRBV18, the J gene TRBJ2-3; D is unclear. Per germline, CDR1 KGHSH and CDR2 LQKENI. Trimming shortened V by 2 bases and J by 2 bases, and 14 bases separated the two germline ends. CDR3 size: 16 residues. CDR3 sequence: CASSPSTVRITDTQYF. The DNA of the CDR3 is TGTGCCAGCTCACCATCGACTGTGCGGATCACAGATACGCAGTATTTT.

This clonotype has only a few counts. This chain uses TRBV20-1 with TRBJ2-3; a possible D gene is TRBD2 (6 bases). Germline assignment: CDR1 DFQATT and CDR2 SNEGSKA (reference sequence). This CDR3 region has 14 residues. The ends were cut back, 3 bases at V and 2 bases at J, with 12 bases in the middle. The CDR3 here is CSARDGGNTDTQYF. The CDR3 nucleotides are TGCAGTGCTAGGGACGGGGGAAACACAGATACGCAGTATTTT.

This rearrangement joins TRBV12-3 or TRBV12-4 to TRBJ2-6; perhaps D is TRBD1 or TRBD2 (6 bases each). The CDR3 has 20 amino acids. V was shortened by 5 bases and J by 0 bases, with 23 bases between the two germline ends. The CDR3: CASSQRGVTDHFSGANVLTF. The DNA of the CDR3 is TGTGCCAGCAGTCAAAGGGGGGTGACAGATCACTTCTCTGGGGCCAACGTCCTGACTTTC.

This clonotype was seen only a few times. This rearrangement joins TRBV7-6 to TRBJ1-3, with D unclear. The CDR3 spans 16 residues. Germline-derived CDR1 and CDR2 are SGHVS and FNYEAQ. V lost 1 base and J 0 bases, leaving 10 bases between the germline ends. CDR3 residues: CASSLEAGSSGNTIYF. CDR3 bases: TGTGCCAGCAGCTTAGAGGCGGGAAGCTCTGGAAACACCATATATTTT.

The rearrangement uses TRBV5-4 and TRBJ2-1, with 16 bases fitting TRBD2. This CDR3 region has 16 residues. Germline V gives CDR1 SGHNT, CDR2 YYREEE (reference sequence). Unmatched junction bases numbered 1, after V lost 0 bases and J lost 7 bases. This CDR3 reads CASSLGGLAGGNEQFF. Written as DNA, the CDR3 is TGTGCCAGCAGCTTGGGGGGACTAGCGGGAGGGAATGAGCAGTTCTTC.

This clonotype was counted a few times. The chain carries TRBV5-1 and TRBJ1-5; tentative D call: TRBD1 (5 bases). Germline-derived CDR1 and CDR2 are SGHRS and YFSETQ. V dropped 0 bases and J dropped 2 bases, with 9 bases sitting between them. This CDR3 spans 15 amino acids. The DNA for the CDR3 is TGCGCCAGCAGCTTGGCGGCAGGGCGCAATCAGCCCCAGCATTTT. It encodes CASSLAAGRNQPQHF.

This clonotype occurred many times. The rearrangement links TRBV12-3 or TRBV12-4 to TRBJ2-7, with TRBD1 identical over 9 bases. The CDR3 is made up of 14 amino acids. The V gene end was trimmed by 5 bases and the J gene end by 3 bases; junction bases not matched to a gene: 5. The CDR3 region has the DNA TGTGCCAGCAGTCAGGGGACAGGGAGCTACGAGCAGTACTTC. This gives the protein CASSQGTGSYEQYF.